The 12 T cell receptor beta chains presented below share a single source sample, sequenced in a study of response to subunit inactivated influenza vaccine. TCRdb reprocessed the RT-PCR reads with MiXCR, giving one entry per CDR3 protein. The data contain more than 550,000 distinct CDR3 sequences, 10% to 15% of them singletons. This specimen consisted of PBMCs from blood, obtained on the day of vaccination. The receptors were gathered from a man over 45 who received an inactivated influenza vaccine.

The genes are TRBV2 and TRBJ2-1, with 14 positions matching TRBD2. This CDR3 is built from 15 residues. Germline loops: CDR1 SNHLY, CDR2 FYNNEI. Unmatched junction bases numbered 7, after V lost 7 bases and J lost 8 bases. CDR3 sequence: CASNRLAGGSYEQFF. The DNA for the CDR3 is TGTGCCAGCAACCGACTAGCGGGAGGGAGTTATGAGCAGTTCTTC.

This clonotype was found many times. For the CDR3, the DNA is TGTGCCAGCAGGGTCGACTTTGCGGGGCAAGCCATAGTTCAGTTCTTC. It is translated as CASRVDFAGQAIVQFF. The rearrangement uses TRBV28 and TRBJ2-1; D may be TRBD2 (6 bases). The CDR3 is made up of 16 amino acids. Germline V gene data show CDR1 as MDHEN and CDR2 as SYDVKM. V was trimmed by 6 bases and J by 13 bases, leaving 28 bases between them.

The rearrangement joins TRBV7-9 to TRBJ2-3; D uncertain. The CDR3 length is 16 residues. Germline assignment: CDR1 SEHNR and CDR2 FQNEAQ (reference sequence). The V end was cut by 2 bases, the J end by 4 bases, with 16 bases between. CDR3 region: CASSLLGVYVSDTQYF. CDR3 DNA sequence: TGTGCCAGCAGCTTACTTGGGGTGTACGTTTCAGATACGCAGTATTTT.

The chain employs TRBV3-1 and TRBJ1-5, with TRBD1 as a possible D gene (5 bases). Trimming left V 2 bases short and J 5 bases short, with 13 bases between. This CDR3 has 15 amino acids. The V gene's germline CDR1 is LGHDT and CDR2 YNNKEL (reference sequence). In nucleotides, the CDR3 is TGTGCCAGCAGCCAAACCGGGACGGCATATCAGCCCCAGCATTTT. This gives the protein CASSQTGTAYQPQHF.

This clonotype turned up a few times. This chain links TRBV27 with TRBJ1-2, with a weak D call TRBD1 (5 bases). Deletions cut 5 bases from V and 7 bases from J, with 20 bases between. The germline CDR1 and CDR2 sequences are MNHEY and SMNVEV (reference sequence). The CDR3 is 15 residues long. The CDR3 loop is CASSPRVRGVAGYTF. CDR3 in DNA: TGTGCCAGCAGTCCGAGAGTTAGAGGGGTGGCTGGCTACACCTTC.

Only a few counts were recorded for this clonotype. The J gene is TRBJ2-7, the V gene TRBV28, with 10 bases aligning to TRBD2. The V gene's germline CDR1 is MDHEN and CDR2 SYDVKM. With 8 bases clipped from V and 0 bases from J, the junction kept 7 bases outside the gene matches. The CDR3 length is 15 residues. CDR3 loop: CASQTSGLSSYEQYF. The CDR3 DNA reads TGTGCCAGCCAGACTAGCGGGCTTAGCTCCTACGAGCAGTACTTC.

The table lists this clonotype with many counts. This chain connects TRBV27 to TRBJ1-2; 7 bases are shared with TRBD1. The V and J ends lost 6 bases and 3 bases, in that order; junction bases with no gene match: 7. The V gene's germline CDR1 is MNHEY and CDR2 SMNVEV (reference sequence). The CDR3 loop spans 14 amino acids. The chain's CDR3 is CASRQDRTDYGYTF. The CDR3 DNA reads TGTGCCAGCAGACAGGACAGGACCGACTATGGCTACACCTTC.

V and J are TRBV18 and TRBJ2-5, with TRBD1 matching over 8 bases. This CDR3 comprises 15 residues. The trim removed 3 bases at V and 5 bases at J, leaving 8 bases unmatched. Germline CDR1 KGHSH, CDR2 LQKENI. CDR3 region: CASSPSTGVKETQYF. The CDR3 DNA reads as TGTGCCAGCTCACCTTCGACAGGGGTGAAGGAGACCCAGTACTTC.

The rearrangement uses TRBV5-5 and TRBJ2-1, with TRBD2 matching over 14 bases. The CDR3 consists of 14 residues. Trimming removed 3 bases from V and 9 bases from J; junction bases left unmatched: 2. CDR1 is SGHKS and CDR2 is YYEKEE in the germline V gene (reference sequence). The CDR3 loop reads CASSWGLAGVEQFF. Here the CDR3 DNA reads TGTGCCAGCAGCTGGGGACTAGCGGGGGTTGAGCAGTTCTTC.

V is TRBV11-2 and J is TRBJ2-7; 14 bases are a match to TRBD2. After removal of 4 bases from V and 2 bases from J, the junction contained 13 bases not matched to a gene. Germline loops: CDR1 SGHAT, CDR2 FQNNGV. The CDR3 sequence is 19 residues long. The CDR3 DNA sequence: TGTGCCAGCAGCTCTCCCCCGGGACTAGCGGGAGCTGGGGCCTACGAGCAGTACTTC. Translation: CASSSPPGLAGAGAYEQYF.

The chain employs TRBV5-1 and TRBJ2-2; D is perhaps TRBD1 (6 bases). The ends were cut back, 7 bases at V and 5 bases at J, with 12 bases in the middle. Germline CDR1 and CDR2: SGHRS and YFSETQ. The CDR3 has 13 amino acids. The CDR3 DNA follows: TGCGCCAGCTCAAGACAGGAAACCGGGGAGCTGTTTTTT. Translated: CASSRQETGELFF.

This clonotype has just a few counts. The chain is built from TRBV3-1 and TRBJ2-2; D possibly uses TRBD1 or TRBD2 (5 bases each). V was clipped by 5 bases and J by 4 bases, with 17 bases between them. CDR1 LGHDT and CDR2 YNNKEL come from the germline V gene (reference sequence). The length of the CDR3 is 16 residues. The CDR3 sequence: CASSVIGAAGTGELFF. CDR3 in DNA: TGTGCCAGCAGCGTCATCGGGGCAGCCGGCACCGGGGAGCTGTTTTTT. Based on the CDR3 plus reference TRBV3-1 and TRBJ2-2, the full variable domain is DTAVSQTPKYLVTQMGNDKSIKCEQNLGHDTMYWYKQDSKKFLKIMFSYNNKELIINETVPNRFSPKSPDKAHLNLHINSLELGDSAVYFCASSVIGAAGTGELFFGEGSRLTVL.